This T cell receptor (beta chain) was sequenced for a study of neurological immune-mediated disorders. Template-switch 5'RACE cDNA synthesis added a 10-nucleotide unique molecular identifier. TCRdb independently ran MiXCR on the 5' RACE reads; one entry per CDR3 protein. Of tens of thousands of distinct CDR3 sequences listed, roughly 13% were seen once; the top ten hold more than 6%. This clonotype was seen a few times. The clonotype originates from a woman aged 50 to 65 in good health. Sequences were obtained from PBMCs.

The CDR3 loop is CACAGSSGSRWIQYF. Written as DNA, the CDR3 is TGTGCCTGCGCAGGGTCTAGCGGGAGTAGGTGGATTCAGTACTTC. The chain is built from TRBV28 and TRBJ2-4; 10 bases line up with TRBD2. Trimming took 11 bases from V and 10 from J; bases not matched to a gene: 17. The germline V gene has CDR1 MDHEN and CDR2 SYDVKM. This CDR3 has 15 residues.